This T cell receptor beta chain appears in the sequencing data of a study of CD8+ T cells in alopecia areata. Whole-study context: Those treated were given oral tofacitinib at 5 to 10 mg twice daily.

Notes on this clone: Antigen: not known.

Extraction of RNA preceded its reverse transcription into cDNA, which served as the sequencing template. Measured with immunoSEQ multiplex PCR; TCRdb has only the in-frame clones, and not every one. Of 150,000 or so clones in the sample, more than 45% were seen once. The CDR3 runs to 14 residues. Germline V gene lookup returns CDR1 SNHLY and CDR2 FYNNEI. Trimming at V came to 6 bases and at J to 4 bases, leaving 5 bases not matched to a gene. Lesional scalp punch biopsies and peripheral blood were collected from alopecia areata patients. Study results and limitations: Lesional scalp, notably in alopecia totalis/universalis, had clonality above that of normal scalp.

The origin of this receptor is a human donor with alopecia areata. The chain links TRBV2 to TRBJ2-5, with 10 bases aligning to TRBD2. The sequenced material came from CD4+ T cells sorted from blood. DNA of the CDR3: TGTGCCAGCAGCTCTAGCGGGAGAGGAGAGACCCAGTACTTC. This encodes CASSSSGRGETQYF.